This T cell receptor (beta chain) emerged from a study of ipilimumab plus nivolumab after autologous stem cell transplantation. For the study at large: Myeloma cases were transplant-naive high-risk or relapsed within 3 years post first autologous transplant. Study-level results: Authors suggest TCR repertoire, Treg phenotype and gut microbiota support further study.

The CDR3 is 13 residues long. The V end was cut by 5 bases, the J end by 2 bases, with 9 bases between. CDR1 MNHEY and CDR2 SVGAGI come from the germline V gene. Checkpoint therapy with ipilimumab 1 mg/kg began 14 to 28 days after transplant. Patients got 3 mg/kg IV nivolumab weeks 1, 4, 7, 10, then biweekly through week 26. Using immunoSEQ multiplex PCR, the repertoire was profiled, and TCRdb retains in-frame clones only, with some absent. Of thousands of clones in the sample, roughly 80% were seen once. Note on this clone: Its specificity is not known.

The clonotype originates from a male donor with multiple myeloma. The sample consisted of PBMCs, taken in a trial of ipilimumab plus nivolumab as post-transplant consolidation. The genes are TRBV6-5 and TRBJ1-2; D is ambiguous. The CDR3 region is CASSRSQNYGYTF. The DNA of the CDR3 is TGTGCCAGCAGTAGGAGTCAAAACTATGGCTACACCTTC.